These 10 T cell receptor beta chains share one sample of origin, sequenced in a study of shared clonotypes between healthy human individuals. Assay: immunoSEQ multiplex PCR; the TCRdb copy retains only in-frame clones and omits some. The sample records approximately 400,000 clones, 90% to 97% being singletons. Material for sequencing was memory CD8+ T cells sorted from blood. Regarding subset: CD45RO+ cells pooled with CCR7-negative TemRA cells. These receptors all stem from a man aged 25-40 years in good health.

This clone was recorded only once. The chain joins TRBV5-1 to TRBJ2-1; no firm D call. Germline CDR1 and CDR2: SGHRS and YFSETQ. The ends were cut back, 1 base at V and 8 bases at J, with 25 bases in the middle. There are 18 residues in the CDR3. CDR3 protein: CASSLMGSTSAWLDEQFF. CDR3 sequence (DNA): TGCGCCAGCAGCTTGATGGGTAGTACGTCGGCCTGGTTGGATGAGCAGTTCTTC.

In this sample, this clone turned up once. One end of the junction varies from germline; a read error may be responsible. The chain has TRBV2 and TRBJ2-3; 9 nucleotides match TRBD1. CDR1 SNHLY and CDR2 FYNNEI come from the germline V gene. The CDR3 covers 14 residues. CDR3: CASTRTGGTDTQYF. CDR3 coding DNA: TGTGCAAGCACCCGGACAGGGGGCACAGATACGCAGTATTTT.

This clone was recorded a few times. CDR3 protein: CAWSVVLAGDEQYF. The CDR3 DNA follows: TGTGCCTGGAGTGTGGTCCTAGCGGGAGACGAGCAGTACTTC. The chain employs TRBV30 and TRBJ2-7; TRBD2 aligns across 10 bases. CDR1 is GTSNPN and CDR2 is SVGIG in the germline V gene (reference sequence). The CDR3 spans 14 residues. The V and J ends lost 0 bases and 5 bases, in that order; junction bases with no gene match: 4. Full variable domain (remainder filled in from reference TRBV30 and TRBJ2-7): SQTIHQWPATLVQPVGSPLSLECTVEGTSNPNLYWYRQAAGRGLQLLFYSVGIGQISSEVPQNLSASRPQDRQFILSSKKLLLSDSGFYLCAWSVVLAGDEQYFGPGTRLTVT.

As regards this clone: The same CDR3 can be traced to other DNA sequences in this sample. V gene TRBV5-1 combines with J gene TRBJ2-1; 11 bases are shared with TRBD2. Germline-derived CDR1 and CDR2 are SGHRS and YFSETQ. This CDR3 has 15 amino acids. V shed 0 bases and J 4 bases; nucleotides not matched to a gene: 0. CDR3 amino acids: CASSLVAGGYNEQFF. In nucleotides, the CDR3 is TGCGCCAGCAGCTTGGTAGCGGGAGGGTACAATGAGCAGTTCTTC.

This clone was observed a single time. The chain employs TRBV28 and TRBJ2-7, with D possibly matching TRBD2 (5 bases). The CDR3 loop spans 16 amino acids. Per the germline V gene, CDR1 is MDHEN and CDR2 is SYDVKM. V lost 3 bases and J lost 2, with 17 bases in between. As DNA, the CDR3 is TGTGCCAGCAGTTTCCCAAAGGCGGGTTTTACCTACGAGCAGTACTTC. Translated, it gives CASSFPKAGFTYEQYF.

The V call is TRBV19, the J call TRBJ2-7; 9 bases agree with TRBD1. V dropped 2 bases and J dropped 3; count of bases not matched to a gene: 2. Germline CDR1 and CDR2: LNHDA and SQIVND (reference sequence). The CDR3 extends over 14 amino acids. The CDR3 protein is CASSIMGQGYEQYF. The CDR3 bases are TGTGCCAGTAGTATAATGGGACAGGGCTACGAGCAGTACTTC.

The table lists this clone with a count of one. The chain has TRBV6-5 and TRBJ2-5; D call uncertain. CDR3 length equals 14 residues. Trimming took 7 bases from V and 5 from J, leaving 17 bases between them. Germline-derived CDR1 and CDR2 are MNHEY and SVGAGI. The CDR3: CASTRRLGVETQYF. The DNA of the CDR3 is TGTGCCAGCACCAGGCGGCTAGGAGTGGAGACCCAGTACTTC.

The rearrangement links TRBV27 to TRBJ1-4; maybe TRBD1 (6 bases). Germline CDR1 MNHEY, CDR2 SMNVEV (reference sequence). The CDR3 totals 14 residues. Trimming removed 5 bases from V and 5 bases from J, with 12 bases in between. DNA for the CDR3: TGTGCCAGCAGTAAGCAGGGGAGGAATGAAAAACTGTTTTTT. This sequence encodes CASSKQGRNEKLFF.

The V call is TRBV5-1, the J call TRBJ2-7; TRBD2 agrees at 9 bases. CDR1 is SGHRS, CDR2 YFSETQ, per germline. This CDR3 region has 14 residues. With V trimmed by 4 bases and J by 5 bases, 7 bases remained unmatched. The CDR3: CASSVIAGVNEQYF. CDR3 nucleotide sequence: TGCGCCAGCAGCGTGATAGCGGGAGTCAACGAGCAGTACTTC. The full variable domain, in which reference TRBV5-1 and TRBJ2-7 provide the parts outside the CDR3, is KAGVTQTPRYLIKTRGQQVTLSCSPISGHRSVSWYQQTPGQGLQFLFEYFSETQRNKGNFPGRFSGRQFSNSRSEMNVSTLELGDSALYLCASSVIAGVNEQYFGPGTRLTVT.

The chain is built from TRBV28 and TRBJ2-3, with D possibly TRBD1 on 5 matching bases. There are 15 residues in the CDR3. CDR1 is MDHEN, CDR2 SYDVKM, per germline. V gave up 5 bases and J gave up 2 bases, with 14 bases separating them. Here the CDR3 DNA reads TGTGCCAGCAGTCACCCGACAGCCTTCACAGATACGCAGTATTTT. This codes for CASSHPTAFTDTQYF.